The 30 T cell receptor beta chains in this list originate from one sample, sequenced in a study of CD8 T cells in ankylosing spondylitis. Study-level results: In ankylosing spondylitis blood, a motif of about 8 highly homologous TCR beta variants appeared characteristic.

TCRdb re-called the 5' RACE reads through MiXCR, storing one row per CDR3 protein. The profile covers roughly 440,000 distinct CDR3 sequences, with 17% appearing a single time and 1% taken by the ten largest. No cognate antigen is known for these TCRs. Sequenced sample: blood, either unsorted or a sorted T cell fraction (not recorded which). The source of these receptors is a male donor with ankylosing spondylitis.

The V and J genes are TRBV6-1 and TRBJ1-1; D not resolved. V was cut by 7 bases and J by 0 bases, with 15 bases left in between. The CDR3 has 15 residues. Per germline, CDR1 MNHNS and CDR2 SASEGT. CDR3 in DNA: TGTGCCAGCACCAAGACACTCCCCATGAACACTGAAGCTTTCTTT. This sequence encodes CASTKTLPMNTEAFF.

This clonotype was counted between two and nine times. The chain uses TRBV29-1 and TRBJ2-6; TRBD2 is a possible D gene (6 bases). The germline V gene encodes CDR1 SQVTM and CDR2 ANQGSEA. Trimming cost V 1 base and J 2 bases, with 6 bases left between them. The CDR3 has 14 amino acids. The CDR3 bases are TGCAGCGTTGAAGGGGGGGCTGGGGCCAACGTCCTGACTTTC. It translates to CSVEGGAGANVLTF. Supplemented by reference TRBV29-1 and TRBJ2-6, the full variable domain reads SAVISQKPSRDICQRGTSLTIQCQVDSQVTMMFWYRQQPGQSLTLIATANQGSEATYESGFVIDKFPISRPNLTFSTLTVSNMSPEDSSIYLCSVEGGAGANVLTFGAGSRLTVL.

The chain has TRBV20-1 and TRBJ2-7, with 8 bases matching TRBD2. V shed 6 bases, J shed 2 bases, and the junction held 12 bases outside the gene matches. CDR1 and CDR2 (germline): DFQATT, SNEGSKA (reference sequence). The CDR3 length is 15 residues. CDR3 DNA sequence: TGCAGTGCGGAATCCGGGGGAGCGGGAGCCTACGAGCAGTACTTC. Translated, it gives CSAESGGAGAYEQYF.

Only a few counts were recorded for this clonotype. The rearrangement links TRBV20-1 to TRBJ2-1; D ambiguous. The CDR3 spans 15 residues. Germline V lookup: CDR1 DFQATT, CDR2 SNEGSKA (reference sequence). V gave up 5 bases and J gave up 5 bases, with 19 bases separating them. The CDR3: CSAPDPLHPNNEQFF. CDR3 DNA sequence: TGCAGTGCTCCCGACCCCTTACATCCGAACAATGAGCAGTTCTTC.

This clonotype was seen a handful of times. This chain connects TRBV28 to TRBJ2-7, with D uncertain. V dropped 6 bases and J dropped 5 bases, with 11 bases sitting between them. Germline CDR1 MDHEN, CDR2 SYDVKM. CDR3 length equals 12 residues. In DNA, the CDR3 is TGTGCCAGCAGCTCCGCGCCCGACGAGCAGTACTTC. Protein sequence: CASSSAPDEQYF. The full variable domain, completed using reference TRBV28 and TRBJ2-7, is DVKVTQSSRYLVKRTGEKVFLECVQDMDHENMFWYRQDPGLGLRLIYFSYDVKMKEKGDIPEGYSVSREKKERFSLILESASTNQTSMYLCASSSAPDEQYFGPGTRLTVT.

This clonotype showed up just a few times. This chain joins TRBV20-1 and TRBJ1-1, with 7 bases fitting TRBD1. The CDR3 totals 14 residues. V was pared by 5 bases and J by 3 bases, with 9 bases of the junction left unmatched. Germline V gene lookup returns CDR1 DFQATT and CDR2 SNEGSKA (reference sequence). The CDR3 protein is CSAQGGAVYTEAFF. The CDR3 DNA is TGCAGTGCTCAGGGGGGAGCGGTCTACACTGAAGCTTTCTTT.

This chain joins TRBV20-1 and TRBJ1-2; no clear D gene. Germline V gives CDR1 DFQATT, CDR2 SNEGSKA (reference sequence). V gave up 6 bases and J gave up 4 bases, with 9 bases separating them. The CDR3 covers 11 residues. The CDR3 nucleotides are TGCAGTGCCGGTTGGGCCTATGGCTACACCTTC. As protein: CSAGWAYGYTF.

This clonotype has more than one count but fewer than ten. The chain employs TRBV29-1 and TRBJ1-2; D call uncertain. The CDR3 has 11 residues. V lost 4 bases and J 6 bases, leaving 9 bases between the germline ends. Germline values: CDR1 SQVTM, CDR2 ANQGSEA. The CDR3 DNA is TGCAGCGTTGTGCAGGTGGATGGCTACACCTTC. Its translation is CSVVQVDGYTF.

A few counts support this clonotype. The rearrangement uses TRBV12-3 or TRBV12-4 and TRBJ2-3, with TRBD1 matching 7 bases. This CDR3 is built from 15 residues. The V and J ends lost 2 bases and 6 bases, in that order; junction bases with no gene match: 8. The CDR3 nucleotides read TGTGCCAGCAGTTTACACAGGGGCGCACAGGATACGCAGTATTTT. It yields the protein CASSLHRGAQDTQYF.

The V and J genes are TRBV12-3 or TRBV12-4 and TRBJ1-2; weak D call: TRBD1 (5 bases). Trimming pared 6 bases from V and 5 bases from J, leaving 13 bases between. This CDR3 is built from 13 residues. CDR3 bases: TGTGCCAGCAGAAAAGGACAAATGTATGGCTACACCTTC. Translating it yields CASRKGQMYGYTF.

This chain connects TRBV5-1 to TRBJ2-1; 9 bases fit TRBD1. This CDR3 has 16 residues. Germline loops: CDR1 SGHRS, CDR2 YFSETQ. V shed 0 bases, J shed 6 bases, and the junction held 7 bases outside the gene matches. The DNA for the CDR3 is TGCGCCAGCAGCTTGGCCCGGGACAGGGTTTTCAATGAGCAGTTCTTC. Protein: CASSLARDRVFNEQFF. The full variable domain, with the rest looked up from reference TRBV5-1 and TRBJ2-1, is KAGVTQTPRYLIKTRGQQVTLSCSPISGHRSVSWYQQTPGQGLQFLFEYFSETQRNKGNFPGRFSGRQFSNSRSEMNVSTLELGDSALYLCASSLARDRVFNEQFFGPGTRLTVL.

V usage is TRBV24-1 and J usage is TRBJ2-5, with TRBD2 as a possible D gene (5 bases). CDR3 size: 15 residues. Germline CDR1 and CDR2: KGHDR and SFDVKD. The V gene lost 4 bases and the J gene lost 5 bases, with 16 bases spanning the gap. CDR3 in DNA: TGTGCCACCAGTGACTCAAGGACCTCGGGGGAGACCCAGTACTTC. Protein sequence: CATSDSRTSGETQYF.

This clonotype was seen many times. The genes are TRBV12-3 or TRBV12-4 and TRBJ1-5; the D gene is possibly TRBD1 (5 bases). The CDR3 runs to 16 residues. Deletions cut 6 bases from V and 6 bases from J, with 21 bases between. The CDR3 sequence: CASSPAGQGGFQPQHF. For the CDR3, the DNA is TGTGCCAGCAGCCCAGCTGGGCAGGGAGGATTTCAGCCCCAGCATTTT.

This chain joins TRBV20-1 and TRBJ2-1; possibly TRBD1 or TRBD2 for D (5 bases each). V gave up 3 bases and J gave up 9 bases, with 18 bases separating them. The germline V gene encodes CDR1 DFQATT and CDR2 SNEGSKA (reference sequence). The CDR3 totals 14 residues. As DNA, the CDR3 is TGCAGTGCTAGTGGGGACCACACGGGGAGTGAGCAGTTCTTC. Translating gives CSASGDHTGSEQFF.

V is TRBV2 and J is TRBJ2-3; TRBD2 matches 14 bases. CDR1 SNHLY and CDR2 FYNNEI come from the germline V gene. There are 15 residues in the CDR3. Germline trimming cut 4 bases from V and 7 bases from J; bases unmatched to any gene: 4. CDR3: CASSAGTSGGNTQYF. CDR3 bases: TGTGCCAGCAGTGCCGGGACTAGCGGGGGTAATACGCAGTATTTT.

V is TRBV2 and J is TRBJ1-3, with 7 bases that match TRBD1. The germline V gene encodes CDR1 SNHLY and CDR2 FYNNEI. CDR3 size: 14 residues. The J segment lost 1 base and the V segment lost 4 bases, leaving 1 base of the junction unmatched. The CDR3 nucleotides are TGTGCCAGCAGTGTGGGACAGTCTGGAAACACCATATATTTT. It codes for CASSVGQSGNTIYF.

The rearrangement uses TRBV13 and TRBJ2-1; unclear D gene. The CDR3 is 16 residues long. The V end was cut by 3 bases, the J end by 0 bases, with 12 bases between. Germline values: CDR1 PRHDT, CDR2 FYEKMQ (reference sequence). The CDR3 region is CASSLWISSSYNEQFF. In DNA form, the CDR3 reads TGTGCCAGCAGCTTGTGGATCTCAAGCTCCTACAATGAGCAGTTCTTC.

This clonotype has a single count. This chain uses TRBV19 with TRBJ1-2; the match to TRBD1 covers 9 bases. This CDR3 contains 12 residues. The V and J ends lost 11 bases and 4 bases, in that order; junction bases with no gene match: 5. Germline CDR1 LNHDA, CDR2 SQIVND (reference sequence). The DNA of the CDR3 is TGTGCCGCGCGGACAGGGGTCTATGGCTACACCTTC. Amino acid sequence: CAARTGVYGYTF.

The gene calls are TRBV11-2 and TRBJ2-7; D might be TRBD1 or TRBD2, each matching 6 bases. Germline CDR1 reads SGHAT; CDR2 reads FQNNGV. There are 17 residues in the CDR3. V lost 5 bases to trimming and J lost 0 bases, with 20 bases between them. CDR3 residues: CASSVLGNGGDSYEQYF. The CDR3 nucleotides are TGTGCCAGCAGCGTCCTGGGCAACGGGGGCGACTCCTACGAGCAGTACTTC.

This clonotype appeared a few times. This chain links TRBV15 with TRBJ1-1, with D maybe TRBD1 (6 bases). Germline CDR1 and CDR2: LNHNV and YYDKDF (reference sequence). Trimming pared 3 bases from V and 1 base from J, leaving 18 bases between. The CDR3 totals 17 residues. The CDR3 region is CATSRVGGAGRNTEAFF. The CDR3 nucleotides are TGTGCCACCAGCAGGGTGGGGGGGGCAGGGCGGAACACTGAAGCTTTCTTT.

This clonotype was found a few times. The chain has TRBV18 and TRBJ2-1; D possibly corresponds to TRBD2 (6 bases). In germline, CDR1 is KGHSH, CDR2 LQKENI. This CDR3 region has 15 residues. Between the trimmed V and J ends, which lost 3 bases and 4 bases, there was a span of 13 bases. The CDR3 loop is CASSPRRDSYNEQFF. The CDR3 DNA is TGTGCCAGCTCACCCCGGAGGGATTCATACAATGAGCAGTTCTTC.

V and J are TRBV18 and TRBJ2-7, with unresolved D. Germline values: CDR1 KGHSH, CDR2 LQKENI. V lost 0 bases and J lost 2, with 11 bases in between. The CDR3 loop spans 15 amino acids. The CDR3 DNA sequence: TGTGCCAGCTCACCACCTGGCGGACCCACCTACGAGCAGTACTTC. Amino acid sequence: CASSPPGGPTYEQYF.

In this sample, this clonotype turned up a few times. This chain connects TRBV5-1 to TRBJ2-4; 8 nucleotides agree with TRBD1. The CDR3 runs to 17 residues. Unmatched junction bases numbered 5, after V lost 0 bases and J lost 0 bases. Germline V gene lookup returns CDR1 SGHRS and CDR2 YFSETQ. CDR3 DNA sequence: TGCGCCAGCAGCTTGGCCGACAGGGGTTCAGCCAAAAACATTCAGTACTTC. Protein product: CASSLADRGSAKNIQYF. Based on the CDR3 plus reference TRBV5-1 and TRBJ2-4, the full variable domain is KAGVTQTPRYLIKTRGQQVTLSCSPISGHRSVSWYQQTPGQGLQFLFEYFSETQRNKGNFPGRFSGRQFSNSRSEMNVSTLELGDSALYLCASSLADRGSAKNIQYFGAGTRLSVL.

This clonotype was observed at least ten times. The chain uses TRBV4-3 and TRBJ1-2; 7 nucleotides agree with TRBD1. V lost 3 bases to trimming and J lost 4 bases; unmatched junction nucleotides: 8. CDR3 length equals 15 residues. CDR1 is LGHNA and CDR2 is YSLEER in the germline V gene. CDR3 DNA: TGCGCCAGCAGCCAGCAGACAGGGTCTACCTATGGCTACACCTTC. Encoded protein: CASSQQTGSTYGYTF.

The CDR3 bases are TGCGCCAGCACGGGGTCTTTGATGAACACTGAAGCTTTCTTT. Its translation is CASTGSLMNTEAFF. This sequence joins TRBV5-1 and TRBJ1-1, with unresolved D. Germline V gives CDR1 SGHRS, CDR2 YFSETQ. Trimming took 6 bases from V and 0 from J, leaving 12 bases between them. CDR3 length equals 14 residues.

This clonotype was counted only a few times. The CDR3 DNA sequence: TGCAGTGCTAGAGACCCACAGATATCAGATACGCAGTATTTT. Translation: CSARDPQISDTQYF. The chain has TRBV20-1 and TRBJ2-3, with D unresolved. The CDR3 covers 14 residues. Trimming cost V 0 bases and J 4 bases, with 11 bases left between them. Germline V gene sequence: CDR1 DFQATT, CDR2 SNEGSKA (reference sequence).

This clonotype appeared a few times. The gene calls are TRBV7-2 and TRBJ2-3, with 14 nucleotides matching TRBD2. This CDR3 has 15 residues. The junction had 4 bases not matched to a gene; V was cut back by 5 bases and J by 6 bases. Germline V gives CDR1 SGHTA, CDR2 FQGNSA. This CDR3 reads CASSSRLAGGDTQYF. CDR3 nucleotides: TGTGCCAGCAGCAGTCGACTAGCGGGAGGGGATACGCAGTATTTT.

This clonotype was detected ten times or more. V gene TRBV29-1 combines with J gene TRBJ1-1, with D maybe TRBD1 (5 bases). This CDR3 has 12 amino acids. Germline CDR1 reads SQVTM; CDR2 reads ANQGSEA. Trimming took off 0 bases at V and 10 bases at J, with 12 bases between the two ends. In DNA form, the CDR3 reads TGCAGCGTTGAAGAGGGGGGTCGTTTAGCTTTCTTT. Its protein product is CSVEEGGRLAFF.

This clonotype was counted only a few times. The chain has TRBV12-3 or TRBV12-4 and TRBJ1-5, with 10 bases that match TRBD1. The V gene end was trimmed by 4 bases and the J gene end by 4 bases; junction bases not matched to a gene: 4. This CDR3 spans 15 amino acids. The CDR3 spells CASSWTGGENQPQHF. DNA of the CDR3: TGTGCCAGCAGTTGGACAGGGGGTGAGAATCAGCCCCAGCATTTT.

The chain employs TRBV18 and TRBJ2-1; D not resolved. With 1 base removed from V and 1 base from J, the gap between germline ends came to 11 bases. This CDR3 is 16 amino acids long. Germline CDR1 and CDR2: KGHSH and LQKENI. CDR3 amino acids: CASSPQERVSYNEQFF. The CDR3 DNA is TGTGCCAGCTCACCACAGGAGAGAGTTTCCTACAATGAGCAGTTCTTC.